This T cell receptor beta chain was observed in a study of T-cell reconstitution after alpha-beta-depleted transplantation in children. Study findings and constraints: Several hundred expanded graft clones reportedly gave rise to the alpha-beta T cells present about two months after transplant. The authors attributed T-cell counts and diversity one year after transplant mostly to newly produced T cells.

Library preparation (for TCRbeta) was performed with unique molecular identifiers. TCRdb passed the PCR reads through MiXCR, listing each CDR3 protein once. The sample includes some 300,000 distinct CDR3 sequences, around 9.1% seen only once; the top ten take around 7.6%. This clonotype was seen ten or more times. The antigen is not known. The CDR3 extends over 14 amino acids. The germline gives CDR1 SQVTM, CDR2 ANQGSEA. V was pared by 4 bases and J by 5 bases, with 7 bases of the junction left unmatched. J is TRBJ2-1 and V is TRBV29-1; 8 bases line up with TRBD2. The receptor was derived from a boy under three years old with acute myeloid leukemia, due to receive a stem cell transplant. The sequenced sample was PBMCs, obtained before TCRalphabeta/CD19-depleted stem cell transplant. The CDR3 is CSVVSGTTHNEQFF. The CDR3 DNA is TGCAGCGTTGTTAGCGGGACTACTCACAATGAGCAGTTCTTC.